This TCR beta chain was documented in a study of CD8+CD57+ T cells in acquired aplastic anemia (dated by TCRdb to between 2018 and 2020). Describing the broader study: Extracted DNA from sorted CD4+ and CD8+ cells averaged approximately 3.4 ug, ranging from roughly 0.17 to 27.4 ug. For healthy donor samples, the average read count was about 9.9 million for CD4+ cells and 11.0 million for CD8+ cells.

Genomic DNA served as template for TCR beta VDJ combination and CDR3 sequence profiling. TCR repertoire sequencing was run on an Illumina HiSeq 2000. Processing in the source paper ran as follows. TRBV/TRBJ rearrangement plots, CDR3 size and DJ length profiles, and Simpson's diversity index were used to assess repertoires. The most abundant DNA sequence in the deep sequencing data was defined as the immunodominant clone. CDR3 amino acid sequences were screened for sharing across subjects and were compared with published repertoires and the VDJdb database. TCRdb passed the public sequencing reads through fastp at Q25 and MiXCR, retaining productive beta sequences. Rows are combined by CDR3 protein, so each entry shows the most common genes and DNA. TCRdb's processing, not the study's, gives the V and J calls here. In this sample the table shows about 180,000 distinct CDR3 sequences, just over 45% of which occur a single time. The ten largest clonotypes hold approximately 3% of the sample.

TCR repertoires of sorted CD4+ and CD8+ blood T cells from severe aplastic anemia patients and healthy subjects were deep-sequenced in the study. Ficoll-Paque density gradient centrifugation was used to isolate peripheral blood mononuclear cells. Before DNA extraction, CD4+ and CD8+ T cells were sorted with FACS or magnetic beads. Comment on this clonotype: The antigen it binds to is not known. No base-level quality is on record; no much larger clone is a single base apart.

On the study overall, not on this receptor specifically: Between patients and healthy controls, no significant difference in CD8+ Simpson's diversity was found (P=0.060). Roughly 30 CD8+ CDR3 sequences were shared between patients and controls but appeared highly expressed in patients and within their immunodominant clones.

The sequenced material came from sorted CD4+, CD8+, or CD8+CD57+ T cells (not recorded which) from PBMCs. The sequence derives from a human donor in good health.

The DNA is as follows: TGCAGTGCTAGTATGGGGGCCCCCTACGAGCAGTACTTC. It translates as CSASMGAPYEQYF. The rearranged segments are TRBV20-1 and TRBJ2-7; perhaps TRBD1 is the D gene, with 6 bases matching. Spanning cysteine to phenylalanine, the CDR3 consists of 13 amino acids. The kept DNA is CDR3 alone, 39 bases in frame from the first base. Per the germline V gene (reference sequence), DFQATT is the CDR1 and SNEGSKA is the CDR2. V was cut back by 3 bases and J by 2 bases, leaving a gap of 11 bases between them.